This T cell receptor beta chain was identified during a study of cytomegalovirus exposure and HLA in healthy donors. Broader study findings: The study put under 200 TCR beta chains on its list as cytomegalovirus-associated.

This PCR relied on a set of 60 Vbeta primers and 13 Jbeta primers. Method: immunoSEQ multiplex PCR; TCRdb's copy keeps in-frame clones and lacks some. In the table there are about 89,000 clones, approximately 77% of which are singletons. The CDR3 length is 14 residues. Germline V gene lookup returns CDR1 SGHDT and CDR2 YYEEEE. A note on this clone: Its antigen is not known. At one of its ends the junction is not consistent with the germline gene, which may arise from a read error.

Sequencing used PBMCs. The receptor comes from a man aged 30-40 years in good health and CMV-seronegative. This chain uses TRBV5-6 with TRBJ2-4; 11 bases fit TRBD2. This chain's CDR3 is CASSLAGGIAVGHF. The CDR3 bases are TGTGCCAGCAGTTTAGCGGGAGGGATCGCGGTTGGGCACTTC.